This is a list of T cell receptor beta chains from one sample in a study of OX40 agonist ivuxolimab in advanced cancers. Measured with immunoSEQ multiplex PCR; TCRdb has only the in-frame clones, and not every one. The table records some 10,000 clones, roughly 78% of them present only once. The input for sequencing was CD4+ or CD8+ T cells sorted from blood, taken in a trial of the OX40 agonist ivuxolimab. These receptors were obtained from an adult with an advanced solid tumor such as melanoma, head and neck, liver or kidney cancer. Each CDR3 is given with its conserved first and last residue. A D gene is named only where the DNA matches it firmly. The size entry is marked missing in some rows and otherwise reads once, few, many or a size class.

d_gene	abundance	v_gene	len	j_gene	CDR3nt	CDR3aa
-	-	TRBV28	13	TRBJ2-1	TGTGCCAGCAGGACGTGGGTAGGCAATGAGCAGTTCTTC	CASRTWVGNEQFF
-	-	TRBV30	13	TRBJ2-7	TGTGCCTGCCCAAAGGGGATGAACTACGAGCAGTACTTC	CACPKGMNYEQYF
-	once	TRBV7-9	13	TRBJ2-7	TGTGCCAGCAGCTTAGCGGGACATACCGAGCAGTACTTC	CASSLAGHTEQYF
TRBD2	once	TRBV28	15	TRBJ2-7	TGTGCCAGCAGCGGGACTAGCCGCACGCAATACGAGCAGTACTTC	CASSGTSRTQYEQYF
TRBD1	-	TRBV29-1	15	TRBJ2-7	TGCAGCGTAGACGGACAGGGAGAGAGCCCCTACGAGCAGTACTTC	CSVDGQGESPYEQYF
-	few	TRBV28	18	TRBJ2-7	TGTGCCAGCAGCCTACCGACAGCCAGCAGGCTTAGCTCCTACGAGCAGTACTTC	CASSLPTASRLSSYEQYF
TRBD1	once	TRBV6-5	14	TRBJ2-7	TGTGCCAGCAGCCCCGGACAGGGTCTAAACGAGCAGTACTTC	CASSPGQGLNEQYF
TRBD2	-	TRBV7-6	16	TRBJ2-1	TGTGCCAGCAGCCCGGCGGGGGCGGGGGGGCGAAATGAGCAGTTCTTC	CASSPAGAGGRNEQFF
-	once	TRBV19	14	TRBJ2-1	TGTGCCAGTAGTATGGGAGTGCCCTACAATGAGCAGTTCTTC	CASSMGVPYNEQFF
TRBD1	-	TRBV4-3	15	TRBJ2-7	TGCGCCAGCAGCCAAGATAGAGACAGGGTCTACGAGCAGTACTTC	CASSQDRDRVYEQYF
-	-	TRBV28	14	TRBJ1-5	TGTGCCAGCAGTCACGACCCGCCCGGGCAGCCCCAGCATTTT	CASSHDPPGQPQHF
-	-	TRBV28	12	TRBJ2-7	TGTGCCAGCACCCCAGGTGGGCTCGAGCAGTACTTC	CASTPGGLEQYF
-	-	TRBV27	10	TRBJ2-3	TGTGCCAGCAGTCGGGGGACGCAGTATTTT	CASSRGTQYF